The next 26 T cell receptor beta chains were all read from a single sample in a study of blood T cell repertoires in COVID-19. Generated by immunoSEQ multiplex PCR, the TCRdb table keeps only in-frame clones and is missing some. The table includes some 99,000 clones, just over 85% detected once. The sequencing sample was made of peripheral blood. These receptor sequences come from a woman aged 60-75 years in a cohort sampled during active or convalescent COVID-19.

In DNA, the CDR3 is TGTGCCAGTAGTATAAAAAGAGGACTAACCCCAATCCCACAGCTATCCGATACGCAGTATTTT. Its protein is CASSIKRGLTPIPQLSDTQYF. V gene TRBV19 combines with J gene TRBJ2-3; maybe TRBD2 (6 bases). V lost 2 bases and J lost 6, with 33 bases in between. In germline, CDR1 is LNHDA, CDR2 SQIVND (reference sequence). The CDR3 covers 21 residues.

The chain recombines TRBV6-5 with TRBJ1-1; the D is unclear. This CDR3 is built from 11 residues. V lost 11 bases to trimming and J lost 1 base, with 8 bases between them. Germline CDR1 and CDR2: MNHEY and SVGAGI. The CDR3 here is CAAYENTEAFF. The CDR3 DNA sequence: TGTGCCGCCTACGAGAACACTGAAGCTTTCTTT.

This chain connects TRBV10-3 to TRBJ2-2; possible D gene TRBD1, 6 bases. Germline V CDR1 and CDR2: ENHRY, SYGVKD. This CDR3 is built from 13 residues. The germline V and J ends were trimmed by 11 bases and 2 bases, with 12 bases remaining between them. This chain's CDR3 is CAAQGRNTGELFF. The DNA of the CDR3 is TGTGCCGCCCAGGGGCGAAACACCGGGGAGCTGTTTTTT.

The chain joins TRBV5-4 to TRBJ1-2; D possibly corresponds to TRBD1 (5 bases). This CDR3 comprises 15 residues. The V gene lost 1 base and the J gene lost 4 bases, with 14 bases spanning the gap. The V gene's germline CDR1 is SGHNT and CDR2 YYREEE (reference sequence). CDR3 bases: TGTGCCAGCAGCTTGTGGCAGGGTACTCTCTATGGCTACACCTTC. Its protein product is CASSLWQGTLYGYTF.

The V call is TRBV10-3, the J call TRBJ2-3; 8 bases map to TRBD2. The V gene's germline CDR1 is ENHRY and CDR2 SYGVKD. Trimming cost V 0 bases and J 3 bases; bases outside gene matches: 5. This CDR3 spans 16 amino acids. The CDR3 region is CAISESGTRVTDTQYF. The CDR3 DNA reads as TGTGCCATCAGTGAGTCTGGGACTAGAGTAACAGATACGCAGTATTTT.

The chain couples TRBV27 to TRBJ1-2; TRBD1 matches at 11 bases. CDR3 length: 18 residues. V lost 2 bases to trimming and J lost 0 bases; unmatched junction nucleotides: 8. Germline CDR1 reads MNHEY; CDR2 reads SMNVEV (reference sequence). CDR3 protein: CASSLKPGQGAPNYGYTF. DNA of the CDR3: TGTGCCAGCAGTTTAAAGCCTGGACAGGGGGCGCCTAACTATGGCTACACCTTC.

The chain combines TRBV7-9 with TRBJ2-2, with 13 bases lining up with TRBD2. J gave up 5 bases and V 5 bases, and 14 bases lay outside the gene matches. Germline values: CDR1 SEHNR, CDR2 FQNEAQ (reference sequence). This CDR3 is 19 amino acids long. The CDR3 spells CASSARLAGGLLWTGELFF. The CDR3 region has the DNA TGTGCCAGCAGCGCGCGACTAGCGGGAGGCTTACTTTGGACCGGGGAGCTGTTTTTT.

V usage is TRBV6-1 and J usage is TRBJ1-1, with a possible D match to TRBD1 (5 bases). Germline V gene sequence: CDR1 MNHNS, CDR2 SASEGT. The CDR3 has 13 amino acids. The V end was cut by 0 bases, the J end by 12 bases, with 14 bases between. The CDR3 loop reads CASSEAEGRRTFF. Here the CDR3 DNA reads TGTGCCAGCAGTGAAGCGGAGGGGCGAAGGACTTTCTTT.

The chain employs TRBV21-1 and TRBJ2-7; TRBD1 is the table's D call, not checked against the DNA. TRBV21-1 is described as a pseudogene. The CDR3 totals 18 residues. The CDR3 here is CASSRGPTGQGMGAEQYF. In DNA, the CDR3 is TGTGCCAGCAGCAGGGGACCCACGGGACAGGGGATGGGAGCCGAGCAGTACTTC.

V and J are TRBV5-4 and TRBJ2-5, with D possibly TRBD2 on 5 matching bases. V shed 4 bases and J shed 0 bases, with 13 bases lying between them. Germline values: CDR1 SGHNT, CDR2 YYREEE (reference sequence). This CDR3 is built from 15 residues. The CDR3 region is CASSREGLDQETQYF. The DNA of the CDR3 is TGTGCCAGCAGCCGGGAAGGGTTGGACCAAGAGACCCAGTACTTC.

The chain recombines TRBV5-4 with TRBJ1-2; a possible D gene is TRBD1 (5 bases). This CDR3 comprises 14 residues. Trimming cost V 0 bases and J 0 bases, with 6 bases left between them. The V gene's germline CDR1 is SGHNT and CDR2 YYREEE (reference sequence). CDR3 sequence reads: CASSLDRSNYGYTF. CDR3 bases: TGTGCCAGCAGCTTGGACAGGTCTAACTATGGCTACACCTTC.

V usage is TRBV5-1 and J usage is TRBJ1-4; TRBD1 aligns across 9 bases. The ends lost 3 bases at V and 4 bases at J; junction bases unmatched: 4. This CDR3 spans 15 amino acids. Looked up from germline, CDR1 is SGHRS and CDR2 is YFSETQ. The CDR3 DNA sequence: TGCGCCAGCAGCTCCCAGACAGGGGGTAATGAAAAACTGTTTTTT. Amino acids: CASSSQTGGNEKLFF.

The rearrangement joins TRBV10-3 to TRBJ2-7; D might be TRBD1 (6 bases). V was pared by 11 bases and J by 2 bases, with 16 bases between. CDR1 is ENHRY, CDR2 SYGVKD, per germline. This CDR3 is 13 amino acids long. The CDR3 spells CAVEGGNTYEQYF. Written as DNA, the CDR3 is TGTGCCGTTGAAGGGGGAAACACCTACGAGCAGTACTTC.

V is TRBV19 and J is TRBJ1-5; D is unresolved. V dropped 6 bases and J dropped 4 bases, with 13 bases sitting between them. The CDR3 totals 14 residues. Germline V gene lookup returns CDR1 LNHDA and CDR2 SQIVND (reference sequence). The CDR3 region has the DNA TGTGCCAGTAGGGAGACCGGTAGTAATCAGCCCCAGCATTTT. It is translated as CASRETGSNQPQHF.

The chain links TRBV20-1 to TRBJ2-3, with 9 bases lining up with TRBD2. Trimming cost V 3 bases and J 0 bases; bases outside gene matches: 4. The CDR3 loop spans 15 amino acids. Germline V lookup: CDR1 DFQATT, CDR2 SNEGSKA (reference sequence). The CDR3 loop is CSASRLAASTDTQYF. CDR3 coding DNA: TGCAGTGCTAGTAGACTAGCGGCTAGCACAGATACGCAGTATTTT.

The genes are TRBV24-1 and TRBJ2-1, with unresolved D. CDR1 is KGHDR, CDR2 SFDVKD, per germline. The CDR3 extends over 12 amino acids. The V end lost 3 bases, the J end lost 15 bases, and 14 bases lay between the germline ends. In DNA form, the CDR3 reads TGTGCCACCAGTGATCACGGTTATCTTATGTTCTTC. Translated, it gives CATSDHGYLMFF.

CDR3 region: CASSPGTGYTEAFF. Written as DNA, the CDR3 is TGTGCCAGCAGCCCCGGGACAGGGTACACTGAAGCTTTCTTT. The chain combines TRBV5-6 with TRBJ1-1; 9 nucleotides line up with TRBD1. Germline V gene lookup returns CDR1 SGHDT and CDR2 YYEEEE. With V trimmed by 4 bases and J by 3 bases, 4 bases remained unmatched. This CDR3 comprises 14 residues.

V and J are TRBV15 and TRBJ1-3; D not resolved. V gave up 3 bases and J gave up 6 bases, with 9 bases separating them. CDR3 length equals 13 residues. Germline V gene sequence: CDR1 LNHNV, CDR2 YYDKDF (reference sequence). The CDR3 DNA sequence: TGTGCCACCAGCAGGGGGAGAGAAAACACCATATATTTT. Translating gives CATSRGRENTIYF.

This chain uses TRBV7-8 with TRBJ2-5; 7 bases match TRBD2. From germline, CDR1 is SGHVS and CDR2 FQNEAQ. The CDR3 has 15 residues. Trimming cost V 5 bases and J 5 bases; bases outside gene matches: 11. The CDR3 sequence is CASSHPLAGVETQYF. The CDR3 coding sequence is TGTGCCAGCAGCCATCCCCTGGCGGGGGTGGAGACCCAGTACTTC.

This clone has a handful of counts. The chain links TRBV30 to TRBJ1-3; a possible D gene is TRBD1 (6 bases). Trimming removed 3 bases from V and 1 base from J, with 22 bases in between. Germline V CDR1 and CDR2: GTSNPN, SVGIG (reference sequence). This CDR3 region has 18 residues. The CDR3 DNA is TGTGCCTGGAGACGAACCTTAACAGGGATGGGTTCTGGAAACACCATATATTTT. It codes for CAWRRTLTGMGSGNTIYF.

This rearrangement joins TRBV11-2 to TRBJ1-2; TRBD1 matches 9 bases. The V gene end was trimmed by 6 bases and the J gene end by 2 bases; junction bases not matched to a gene: 4. This CDR3 region has 14 residues. Germline lookup yields CDR1 SGHAT and CDR2 FQNNGV. CDR3 DNA: TGTGCCAGCAGTCGGACAGGGGTGAACTATGGCTACACCTTC. It translates to CASSRTGVNYGYTF.

J is TRBJ2-5 and V is TRBV3-1 (or the pseudogene TRBV3-2); 8 bases align to TRBD2. The germline gives CDR1 LGHDT, CDR2 YNNKEL (reference sequence). Unmatched junction bases numbered 3, after V lost 5 bases and J lost 1 base. This CDR3 region has 14 residues. CDR3 region: CASSFSGTQETQYF. DNA for the CDR3: TGTGCCAGCAGCTTTAGCGGGACCCAAGAGACCCAGTACTTC.

The genes are TRBV5-4 and TRBJ2-7, with 7 bases that match TRBD2. CDR3 length: 15 amino acids. Losses at the gene ends were 4 bases for V and 2 bases for J; bases not matched to a gene: 9. The germline V gene encodes CDR1 SGHNT and CDR2 YYREEE (reference sequence). Here the CDR3 reads CASSPGRGTAYEQYF. CDR3 bases: TGTGCCAGCAGCCCTGGGAGGGGAACGGCCTACGAGCAGTACTTC.

V is TRBV5-5 and J is TRBJ1-3; no reliable D call. Between the trimmed V and J ends, which lost 4 bases and 0 bases, there was a span of 17 bases. The germline gives CDR1 SGHKS, CDR2 YYEKEE (reference sequence). The CDR3 runs to 17 residues. The CDR3 spells CASSPLASLNSGNTIYF. The CDR3 DNA sequence: TGTGCCAGCAGCCCTCTCGCGAGCCTCAACTCTGGAAACACCATATATTTT.

The rearrangement links TRBV27 to TRBJ1-2; D is ambiguous. The CDR3 sequence is 14 residues long. Germline lookup yields CDR1 MNHEY and CDR2 SMNVEV (reference sequence). Trimming stripped 2 bases from V and 4 bases from J, with 11 bases between. CDR3 DNA: TGTGCCAGCAGTTTAAGTCCCCGGAGCTATGGCTACACCTTC. It encodes CASSLSPRSYGYTF.

Worth noting for this clone: Its ends do not fully match the called genes, so a read error is possible. This chain uses TRBV2 with TRBJ2-1; D is possibly TRBD2 (6 bases). Germline lookup yields CDR1 SNHLY and CDR2 FYNNEI. This CDR3 is 11 amino acids long. The CDR3 is CASSDMGGRIF. DNA of the CDR3: TGTGCCAGCAGTGATATGGGGGGACGGATCTTC.